This TCR beta chain was found in a study of post-analysis software for immune sequencing data. This clonotype was counted between two and nine times. Unique molecular identifiers were carried by the TCR beta cDNA libraries. Input populations of 1 to 10 million T cells gave rise to some 500,000 cDNA molecules. TCRdb passed the PCR reads through MiXCR, listing each CDR3 protein once. The sample lists roughly 580,000 distinct CDR3 sequences, roughly two fifths occurring once. This clonotype originated in a girl aged 5-17 years with multiple sclerosis. The sample consisted of blood.

In nucleotides, the CDR3 is TGTGCCAGCACCGTTCCGGGGGGGACCTACAATGAGCAGTTCTTC. Translating gives CASTVPGGTYNEQFF. This chain links TRBV6-5 with TRBJ2-1; 8 bases map to TRBD2. Germline V lookup: CDR1 MNHEY, CDR2 SVGAGI. This CDR3 is 15 amino acids long. Trimming removed 7 bases from V and 2 bases from J; junction bases left unmatched: 7.